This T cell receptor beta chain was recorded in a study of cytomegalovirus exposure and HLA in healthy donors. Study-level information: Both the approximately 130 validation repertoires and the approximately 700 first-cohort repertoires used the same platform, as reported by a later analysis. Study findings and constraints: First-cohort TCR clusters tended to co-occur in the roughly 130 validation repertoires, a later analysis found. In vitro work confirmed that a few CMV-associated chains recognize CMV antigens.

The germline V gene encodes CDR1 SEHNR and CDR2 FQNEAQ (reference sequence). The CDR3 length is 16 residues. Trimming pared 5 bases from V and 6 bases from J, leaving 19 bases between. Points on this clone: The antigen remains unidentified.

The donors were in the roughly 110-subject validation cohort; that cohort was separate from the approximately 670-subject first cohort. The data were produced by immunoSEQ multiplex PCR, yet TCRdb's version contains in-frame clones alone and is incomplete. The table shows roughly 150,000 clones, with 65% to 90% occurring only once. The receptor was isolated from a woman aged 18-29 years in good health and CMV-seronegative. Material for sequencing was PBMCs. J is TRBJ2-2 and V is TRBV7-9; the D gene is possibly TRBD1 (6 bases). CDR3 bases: TGTGCCAGCAGCCGAACCCAGGGGCGACCGTCCGGGGAGCTGTTTTTT. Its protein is CASSRTQGRPSGELFF. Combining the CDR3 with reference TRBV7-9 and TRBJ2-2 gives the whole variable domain DTGVSQNPRHKITKRGQNVTFRCDPISEHNRLYWYRQTLGQGPEFLTYFQNEAQLEKSRLLSDRFSAERPKGSFSTLEIQRTEQGDSAMYLCASSRTQGRPSGELFFGEGSRLTVL.